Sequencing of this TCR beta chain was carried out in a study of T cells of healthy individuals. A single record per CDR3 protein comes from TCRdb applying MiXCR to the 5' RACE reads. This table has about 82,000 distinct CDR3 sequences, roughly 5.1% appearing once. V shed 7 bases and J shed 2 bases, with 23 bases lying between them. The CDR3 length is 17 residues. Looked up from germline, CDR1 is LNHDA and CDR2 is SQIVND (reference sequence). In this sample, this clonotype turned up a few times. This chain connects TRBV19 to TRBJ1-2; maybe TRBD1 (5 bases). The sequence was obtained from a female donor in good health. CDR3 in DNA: TGTGCCAGTACAGAAGGACACCTAGCCCATAAGAACTATGGCTACACCTTC. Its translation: CASTEGHLAHKNYGYTF. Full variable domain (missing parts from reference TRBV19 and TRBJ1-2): DGGITQSPKYLFRKEGQNVTLSCEQNLNHDAMYWYRQDPGQGLRLIYYSQIVNDFQKGDIAEGYSVSREKKESFPLTVTSAQKNPTAFYLCASTEGHLAHKNYGYTFGSGTRLTVV.